This T cell receptor beta chain was recorded in a study of cytomegalovirus exposure and HLA in healthy donors (dated by TCRdb to 2015 to 2018). General notes on the study: An earlier analysis of roughly 630 of the donors reported approximately 300 Gb of sequence data and more than 90 million unique TCR beta sequences from 150 million to 200 million T cells. About 280 gigabases of sequencing data and around 88 million unique TCR sequences made up an early release that covered several hundred HLA-typed donors. Of the roughly 400 genotyped donors, approximately 83% fell in the genetic ancestry cluster associated with self-reported Caucasian donors. The study aimed to test whether cataloging public T cell receptors could reveal signatures of past pathogen exposure. The study used immunosequencing to profile the T cell repertoires of several hundred subjects and linked those repertoires to cytomegalovirus serostatus. In addition to the first cohort of 650 to 800 subjects, a separate validation cohort of approximately 110 different subjects was used. The study combined high-throughput TCR immunosequencing, statistical association of individual TCRs with disease status, and machine learning to predict cytomegalovirus infection status. In a later analysis, previously published TCR beta repertoires from some 640 donors were re-analyzed and high-resolution HLA genotyping was added so that TCR occurrence patterns could be studied. Rather than using new phenotypic data, the later analysis identified candidate immune exposures from TCR beta sequences and from how often those sequences occurred across donors. An earlier analysis of more than 450 of the donors used high-throughput TCR beta sequencing to judge whether each TCR beta V gene segment behaved as functional or pseudogenic. Alongside the repertoire data, information on donor age, sex, ethnicity and CMV serostatus was compiled. A later genetic analysis took genome-wide SNP genotypes for about three fifths of the roughly 670 donors and used that subset as a discovery cohort. All discovery cohort repertoires had been generated using a single sequencing platform. HLA typing included class I and class II loci at four-digit resolution. The number of donors typed differed by locus, with 629-630 for A, B, C, DRB1 and DQB1, more than 500 for DQA1, approximately 580 for DPA1, and some 440 for DPB1. Five DR-DQ haplotypes were treated as single units for association and clustering because of strong linkage in the cohort. Among roughly 400 genotyped donors of the cohort, an average of about 220,000 unique TCR beta nucleotide sequences was sequenced per donor, of which 15% to 20% were non-productive. What the work shows at the level of the full study, not this receptor alone: A further reported finding was that TCR beta sequences accurately predicted the HLA-A and HLA-B alleles for most subjects in the first cohort. Because HLA typing was unavailable for some donors at each locus, only the typed subset was used in association tests. Correlated functional status among segregating V segments might be attributable to linkage disequilibrium, but an unknown experimental factor could not be ruled out. In this cohort, only TCR beta chains were sequenced, and detectable features were limited by the absence of alpha or paired-chain data. In an earlier analysis of some 550 of the donors, most TCR beta V segments were observed in productive rearrangements about 87% or about 30% of the time, broadly matching IMGT annotations. The only immune exposure information available for the cohort was CMV serostatus. According to a later genetic analysis, donors in an Asian-associated ancestry cluster had fewer N-insertions in productive TCRs than the roughly 670-donor mean. According to a later analysis, parvovirus B19, influenza, CMV and Epstein-Barr virus appeared linked to several top co-occurrence clusters. It was suggested by the authors that the approach could potentially be generalized to other disease states and immunological phenotypes. Three of the identified cytomegalovirus-associated TCR beta chains were confirmed in vitro to be specific for cytomegalovirus antigens. Most CMV-associated TCR beta chains appeared to be HLA-restricted in a later analysis, and the HLA associations seemed to be driven largely by CMV exposure. According to a later analysis, TCR association rates differed among HLA loci, with DRB1 alleles showing the most associated TCRs and HLA-C alleles showing the fewest. In a later analysis, HLA-associated TCR beta chains were found to be more clonally expanded and to have lower generation probabilities than equally common non-associated chains. Some IMGT-functional V segments, including TRBV6-2 and TRBV6-3, could not be told apart with the 87-base-pair reads, so those segments were excluded. Presence/absence analyses assumed roughly uniform sequencing depth across donors, an assumption that may not hold. Assigning TCR associations to individual alleles was difficult when HLA alleles, especially DR and DQ, strongly co-occurred. A later analysis associated approximately 17,000 TCR beta sequences with specific HLA alleles at a false discovery rate of 0.05. In a later genetic analysis, a missense DCLRE1C variant was associated with V-gene and J-gene trimming of TCR beta chains, and the association was replicated in an independent cohort. Because counts were too low, seventeen rarely observed V segments, including chromosome 9 orphons, were excluded from the earlier analysis of some 540 of the donors. The sequencing pipeline was judged likely to have produced a cluster of highly shared sequence variants as a technical artifact. In both the original and validation cohorts, the classifier was reported to diagnose cytomegalovirus status with high specificity and sensitivity. A total of fewer than 200 TCR beta chains were listed by the study as associated with cytomegalovirus. Most TCR sequences were observed very rarely across donors, whereas some public TCRs were present in many individuals.

With regard to this clone: There is no known antigen for this receptor. It has no much larger one-base neighbor in the sample; base qualities were not kept.

The CDR1 and CDR2 encoded by the germline V gene (reference sequence) are LNHDA and SQIVND. The CDR3 numbers 16 residues from cysteine through phenylalanine. Just the 48-base CDR3 DNA is kept, in frame starting at base 1. V is pared back by 6 bases and J by 4 bases, with 22 bases lying between the germline termini. The cohort consisted of 650 to 700 healthy bone marrow donors. At the time of sampling, every cohort member was nominally healthy, though immune exposures that went unrecorded were likely present. The donor tested CMV seropositive and was one of the 289 seropositive cohort members. A peripheral blood sample was collected from each donor, and TCR beta sequencing was performed on peripheral blood mononuclear cells. Genomic DNA was extracted from the blood cell samples with the Qiagen DNeasy Blood Extraction Kit. The protocol used for the library was the immunoSEQ multiplex PCR assay. The multiplex PCR relied on a mix of 60 forward primers for TCR Vbeta segments and 13 reverse primers for TCR Jbeta segments. The CDR3 region of rearranged TCR beta genes was amplified from genomic DNA with a multiplex PCR assay. The Illumina HiSeq System was used to sequence the amplified TCR beta libraries as 87-base-pair reads. On the study's bioinformatics: A later analysis counted 65 million to 90 million unique TCR beta chains across the 670 or so repertoires, and some 11 million of these chains were shared by at least two donors. Raw reads were error-corrected and collapsed into unique sequences by a nearest-neighbor algorithm in which closely related sequences were merged to remove PCR and sequencing errors. To assign V, D and J gene segments, CDR3 sequences were aligned to IMGT reference sequences. For a sequence to be retained, at least a six-nucleotide match to both a V gene segment and a J gene segment was required. A rearrangement counted as productive if the CDR3 had no stop codons and remained in frame with V and J, and every other rearrangement counted as non-productive. CDR3 was defined by IMGT convention, running from the second conserved V-encoded cysteine to the conserved J-encoded phenylalanine. In an earlier analysis of 550 to 650 of the donors, sequences lacking an unambiguous match to a single V gene segment were excluded. An earlier analysis of fewer than 650 of the donors classified V segments as functional when productive rearrangements were above 56.7% and as segregating when the standard deviation between donors was above 5%. To diagnose cytomegalovirus status from the catalog of TCR beta chain sequences, a statistical classification framework was built. In a later analysis, TCR nucleotide sequences were compared against IMGT/GENE-DB human TR gene sequences so that V and J genes could be assigned. In a later analysis, CDR3 sequences and most-parsimonious VDJ recombination scenarios were assigned using the TCRdist pipeline. In a later analysis, each TCR beta chain was defined by its CDR3 amino acid sequence together with its V-gene family, and reads without a unique V-gene family were excluded. As a way to deal with suspected cross-contamination and a sequencing artifact, a later analysis dropped approximately 590 nucleotide sequences that were highly shared and had low generation probability. In a later analysis, a clonal expansion index for each public chain was calculated from normalized within-repertoire ranks of inferred template counts. In a later analysis, generation probabilities were computed with a VDJ recombination model fitted to out-of-frame rearrangements, and the resulting probabilities were checked against IGoR. Hypergeometric tests were used in a later analysis to score TCR-TCR, TCR-HLA and TCR-CMV co-occurrence, with a repertoire-size bias correction applied to the TCR pairs. In a later analysis, false discovery rates were estimated by permuting HLA or CMV assignments 20 times. In a later analysis, co-occurring TCRs were grouped using DBSCAN, with TCRdist sequence similarity added in when clustering inside HLA-allele-positive subsets. Repertoires with fewer than 30,000 or more than 120,000 public chains were left out of co-occurrence clustering, as were five repertoires with anomalous nucleotide sharing. This is the immuneACCESS table as TCRdb keeps it, with only in-frame sequences that have V and J called. A part of the clones is gone; compared with another copy, unresolved V genes explain less than half, and the rest is unexplained. V and J calls and clone size follow that table, whereas D and trimming were derived from the DNA. This sample is represented by about 130,000 clones; over 75% of them were singletons. Roughly 4.1% of the sample lies in the top ten.

The receptor was isolated from a man aged 18 to 35 in good health and CMV-seropositive. The rearranged chain carries TRBV19 and TRBJ2-7; D gene: possibly TRBD1, on 6 matching bases. Sequences were obtained from PBMCs. This receptor carries the CDR3 CASSFLPGTRRYEQYF. The bases are TGTGCCAGTAGCTTCCTTCCCGGGACAAGGAGATACGAGCAGTACTTC. Reference TRBV19 and TRBJ2-7 genes cover what lies past the CDR3, so the full variable domain is DGGITQSPKYLFRKEGQNVTLSCEQNLNHDAMYWYRQDPGQGLRLIYYSQIVNDFQKGDIAEGYSVSREKKESFPLTVTSAQKNPTAFYLCASSFLPGTRRYEQYFGPGTRLTVT.